This T cell receptor beta chain was identified in a study of blood T cell repertoires in COVID-19. About the study: PBMCs, B-cell-depleted T cells, or T cells were the source of the cDNA or gDNA that made up the material.

In its sample, this clone was seen once. Seattle patient enrollment occurred during active infection, with longitudinal follow-up thereafter. The V and J ends lost 3 bases and 7 bases respectively, with 10 bases between them. CDR1 and CDR2 (germline): SGHTA, FQGNSA. CDR3 length equals 13 residues. Method: immunoSEQ multiplex PCR; TCRdb's copy keeps in-frame clones and lacks some. The repertoire holds under 200,000 clones, with roughly 81% as singletons. Specimen: peripheral blood. The genes are TRBV7-2 and TRBJ2-1; TRBD2 is a possible D gene (5 bases). The receptor was derived from a woman aged 45-59 years with COVID-19, enrolled during active disease. The CDR3 reads CASSFPGLNEQFF. The CDR3 DNA sequence: TGTGCCAGCAGCTTCCCAGGACTTAATGAGCAGTTCTTC.